This record covers a single T cell receptor (beta chain). The data were obtained in a study of OX40 agonist ivuxolimab in advanced cancers. Whole-study context: The dose-escalation cohort was over 65% male, with a mean age of about 58 years, ranging roughly 20 to 90. Enrollees could have had prior anti-PD-1, anti-PD-L1 or anti-CTLA-4 therapy, which more than 30% had received.

Germline-derived CDR1 and CDR2 are LNHDA and SQIVND (reference sequence). This CDR3 spans 13 amino acids. V was trimmed by 4 bases and J by 0 bases, leaving 4 bases between them. The method was immunoSEQ multiplex PCR; TCRdb's version includes in-frame clones alone and lacks a portion of them. Of 80,000 to 100,000 clones in the sample, about 90% were seen once. Sequences were derived from CD4+ or CD8+ T cells sorted from blood, sampled in a trial of the OX40 agonist ivuxolimab. This clonotype was obtained from an adult with an advanced solid tumor such as melanoma, head and neck, liver or kidney cancer. The chain links TRBV19 to TRBJ2-1; D unclear. The CDR3 is CASSRSSYNEQFF. The CDR3 nucleotides are TGTGCCAGTAGTAGGAGCTCCTACAATGAGCAGTTCTTC.